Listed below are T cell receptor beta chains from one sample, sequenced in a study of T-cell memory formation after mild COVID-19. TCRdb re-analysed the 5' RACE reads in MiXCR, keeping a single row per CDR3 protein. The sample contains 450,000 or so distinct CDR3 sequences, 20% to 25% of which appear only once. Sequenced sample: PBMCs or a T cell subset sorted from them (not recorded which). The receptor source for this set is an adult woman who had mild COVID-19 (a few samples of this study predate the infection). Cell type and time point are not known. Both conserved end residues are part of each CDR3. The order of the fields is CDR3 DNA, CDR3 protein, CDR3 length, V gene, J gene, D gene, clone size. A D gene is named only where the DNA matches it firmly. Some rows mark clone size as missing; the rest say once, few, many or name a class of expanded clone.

CDR3 DNA: TGTGCCAGCAGCTCCCAACCGGGCCTCCAAGATACGCAGTATTTT
CDR3 protein: CASSSQPGLQDTQYF
CDR3 length: 15
V gene: TRBV9
J gene: TRBJ2-3
D gene: .
clone size: .

CDR3 DNA: TGTGCCAGCAGTTACTCGCCTAGCGGGTTCTCCTACAATGAGCAGTTCTTC
CDR3 protein: CASSYSPSGFSYNEQFF
CDR3 length: 17
V gene: TRBV6-2/TRBV6-3
J gene: TRBJ2-1
D gene: TRBD2
clone size: .

CDR3 DNA: TGTGCCTTTTCTCCGCGGGGACTGCAGAATTATACGCAGTATTTT
CDR3 protein: CAFSPRGLQNYTQYF
CDR3 length: 15
V gene: TRBV21-1
J gene: TRBJ2-3
D gene: .
clone size: .

CDR3 DNA: TGCGCCAGCAGCGAGACGACTAGCATTCAGGGTTTGGATACGCAGTATTTT
CDR3 protein: CASSETTSIQGLDTQYF
CDR3 length: 17
V gene: TRBV5-1
J gene: TRBJ2-3
D gene: TRBD2
clone size: .

CDR3 DNA: TGTGCCAGCAAAGAGCAGGGGGCGGATGGCTACACCTTC
CDR3 protein: CASKEQGADGYTF
CDR3 length: 13
V gene: TRBV27
J gene: TRBJ1-2
D gene: TRBD1
clone size: .

CDR3 DNA: TGTGCCAGCAGTCTACGCGACGGAAAGAGGAACACTGAAGCTTTCTTT
CDR3 protein: CASSLRDGKRNTEAFF
CDR3 length: 16
V gene: TRBV6-2/TRBV6-3
J gene: TRBJ1-1
D gene: .
clone size: .

CDR3 DNA: TGCAGCGTTGACCCGCCGGGACAGGGGAGCGGCTACACCTTC
CDR3 protein: CSVDPPGQGSGYTF
CDR3 length: 14
V gene: TRBV29-1
J gene: TRBJ1-2
D gene: TRBD1
clone size: .

CDR3 DNA: TGTGCCAGCACCTGGCGGGGCGCCTACAATGAGCAGTTCTTC
CDR3 protein: CASTWRGAYNEQFF
CDR3 length: 14
V gene: TRBV6-5
J gene: TRBJ2-1
D gene: .
clone size: few

CDR3 DNA: TGTGCCAGCAGCTCGGATCCAAACACTGAAGCTTTCTTT
CDR3 protein: CASSSDPNTEAFF
CDR3 length: 13
V gene: TRBV7-2
J gene: TRBJ1-1
D gene: .
clone size: few

CDR3 DNA: TGTGCCAGCAGTTTGGGGACCCTGGGCAATCAGCCCCAGCATTTT
CDR3 protein: CASSLGTLGNQPQHF
CDR3 length: 15
V gene: TRBV12-3/TRBV12-4
J gene: TRBJ1-5
D gene: .
clone size: .

CDR3 DNA: TGTGCCACCAGTGATCCGGGACAGGCCTACGAGCAGTACTTC
CDR3 protein: CATSDPGQAYEQYF
CDR3 length: 14
V gene: TRBV24-1
J gene: TRBJ2-7
D gene: TRBD1
clone size: .

CDR3 DNA: TGTGCCAGTAGTATGCAAGGGGGGGACGAGCAGTACTTC
CDR3 protein: CASSMQGGDEQYF
CDR3 length: 13
V gene: TRBV19
J gene: TRBJ2-7
D gene: .
clone size: .

CDR3 DNA: TGTGCCAGCAGCTTGCCAGGGGTCTACGAGCAGTACTTC
CDR3 protein: CASSLPGVYEQYF
CDR3 length: 13
V gene: TRBV5-4
J gene: TRBJ2-7
D gene: .
clone size: .

CDR3 DNA: TGCGCCAGCAGCACGTCCGGGACAGGGCAAGAGACCCAGTACTTC
CDR3 protein: CASSTSGTGQETQYF
CDR3 length: 15
V gene: TRBV5-1
J gene: TRBJ2-5
D gene: TRBD1
clone size: few

CDR3 DNA: TGTGCCAGTAGAAAGGACAATTACGAGCAGTACTTC
CDR3 protein: CASRKDNYEQYF
CDR3 length: 12
V gene: TRBV19
J gene: TRBJ2-7
D gene: .
clone size: .

CDR3 DNA: TGTGCCTGGAATGAACAGGCCACTGAAGCTTTCTTT
CDR3 protein: CAWNEQATEAFF
CDR3 length: 12
V gene: TRBV30
J gene: TRBJ1-1
D gene: .
clone size: few

CDR3 DNA: TGTGCCAGCAGCCAAGAGCCTAGCGGTCCCCCTAAGGATACGCAGTATTTT
CDR3 protein: CASSQEPSGPPKDTQYF
CDR3 length: 17
V gene: TRBV3-1
J gene: TRBJ2-3
D gene: TRBD2
clone size: many

CDR3 DNA: TGTGCCAGCAGCCGAAGGTCCGCCTACAATGAGCAGTTCTTC
CDR3 protein: CASSRRSAYNEQFF
CDR3 length: 14
V gene: TRBV5-8
J gene: TRBJ2-1
D gene: .
clone size: few

CDR3 DNA: TGTGCCAGCTCTCCACAGGGGAGCGCGGACAATGAGCAGTTCTTC
CDR3 protein: CASSPQGSADNEQFF
CDR3 length: 15
V gene: TRBV18
J gene: TRBJ2-1
D gene: TRBD1
clone size: .

CDR3 DNA: TGTGCCAGCAGTTTTTGGGTGGGCGAGCAGTACTTC
CDR3 protein: CASSFWVGEQYF
CDR3 length: 12
V gene: TRBV12-3/TRBV12-4
J gene: TRBJ2-7
D gene: .
clone size: few

CDR3 DNA: TGTGCCAGCAGCCGGGACAGGGGGCGTCCGGGCACTGAAGCTTTCTTT
CDR3 protein: CASSRDRGRPGTEAFF
CDR3 length: 16
V gene: TRBV5-6
J gene: TRBJ1-1
D gene: TRBD1
clone size: few

CDR3 DNA: TGTGCCAGCACCCCCCGGGGGCACTTCTACGAGCAGTACTTC
CDR3 protein: CASTPRGHFYEQYF
CDR3 length: 14
V gene: TRBV6-2/TRBV6-3
J gene: TRBJ2-7
D gene: .
clone size: few

CDR3 DNA: TGTGCCAGCCGCGAGGTGATCAAAACCGGGGAGCTGTTTTTT
CDR3 protein: CASREVIKTGELFF
CDR3 length: 14
V gene: TRBV2
J gene: TRBJ2-2
D gene: .
clone size: few

CDR3 DNA: TGTGCCAGCAGCGGATCCGGGACAGGGAGGTCACCCCTCCACTTT
CDR3 protein: CASSGSGTGRSPLHF
CDR3 length: 15
V gene: TRBV2
J gene: TRBJ1-6
D gene: TRBD1
clone size: many

CDR3 DNA: TGTGCCTGGACCCGTTTCGGTAGCGGGAATGTCGATGAGCAGTTCTTC
CDR3 protein: CAWTRFGSGNVDEQFF
CDR3 length: 16
V gene: TRBV30
J gene: TRBJ2-1
D gene: TRBD2
clone size: .

CDR3 DNA: TGTGCCAGCAGTCCGCGGGGGGCCTACGAGCAGTACTTC
CDR3 protein: CASSPRGAYEQYF
CDR3 length: 13
V gene: TRBV2
J gene: TRBJ2-7
D gene: TRBD2
clone size: .

CDR3 DNA: TGCAGCGTTGAAGATCAGTTCAGGGGGCCGCCCTACGAGCAGTACTTC
CDR3 protein: CSVEDQFRGPPYEQYF
CDR3 length: 16
V gene: TRBV29-1
J gene: TRBJ2-7
D gene: TRBD1
clone size: .

CDR3 DNA: TGTGCCAGCAGGGTAGCGGGCTGGGGGGAGACCCAGTACTTC
CDR3 protein: CASRVAGWGETQYF
CDR3 length: 14
V gene: TRBV27
J gene: TRBJ2-5
D gene: TRBD2
clone size: .

CDR3 DNA: TGTGCCACTAGTATTAGGGGACCCGGGGAGCTGTTTTTT
CDR3 protein: CATSIRGPGELFF
CDR3 length: 13
V gene: TRBV19
J gene: TRBJ2-2
D gene: .
clone size: few

CDR3 DNA: TGTGCCAGCAGTTACTCGTCGACTGAAGCTTTCTTT
CDR3 protein: CASSYSSTEAFF
CDR3 length: 12
V gene: TRBV6-2/TRBV6-3
J gene: TRBJ1-1
D gene: .
clone size: .

CDR3 DNA: TGTGCCAGCACCGCGCAGGGGGACGAGCAGTACTTC
CDR3 protein: CASTAQGDEQYF
CDR3 length: 12
V gene: TRBV2
J gene: TRBJ2-7
D gene: TRBD1
clone size: few

CDR3 DNA: TGCAGCGTTGCCAGTGAATTTTCTGGAAACACCATATATTTT
CDR3 protein: CSVASEFSGNTIYF
CDR3 length: 14
V gene: TRBV29-1
J gene: TRBJ1-3
D gene: .
clone size: few

CDR3 DNA: TGTGCCAGCACCCTAGACAGGGGGCATTACGAGCAGTACTTC
CDR3 protein: CASTLDRGHYEQYF
CDR3 length: 14
V gene: TRBV7-6
J gene: TRBJ2-7
D gene: TRBD1
clone size: few

CDR3 DNA: TGTGCCAGTAGTATACGCTGGGGGGACAATGAGCAGTTCTTC
CDR3 protein: CASSIRWGDNEQFF
CDR3 length: 14
V gene: TRBV19
J gene: TRBJ2-1
D gene: .
clone size: few

CDR3 DNA: TGCAGTGCTAGAAACCCCGTAGCGGGAATTAACAATGAGCAGTTCTTC
CDR3 protein: CSARNPVAGINNEQFF
CDR3 length: 16
V gene: TRBV20-1
J gene: TRBJ2-1
D gene: TRBD2
clone size: .

CDR3 DNA: TGCGCCAGCAGCACATATTCCGGGACAGAACGTTCTCCTGTCCTCCACTTT
CDR3 protein: CASSTYSGTERSPVLHF
CDR3 length: 17
V gene: TRBV5-1
J gene: TRBJ1-6
D gene: TRBD1
clone size: few

CDR3 DNA: TGTGCCAGCTCACGCCCCCAAAGCTCTGGAAACACCATATATTTT
CDR3 protein: CASSRPQSSGNTIYF
CDR3 length: 15
V gene: TRBV18
J gene: TRBJ1-3
D gene: .
clone size: .